The rows below give T cell receptor beta chains drawn from one sample of a study of blood T cell repertoires in COVID-19. Libraries were prepared by immunoSEQ multiplex PCR; TCRdb keeps only in-frame clonotypes and omits some of them. The table lists about 120,000 clones, about 85% of them singletons. Material: peripheral blood. Receptors originate from a man aged 35 to 55 with acute or convalescent COVID-19. Each CDR3 is given with its conserved first and last residue. D genes are given only for firm matches. Some rows have no size entry. The others give once, few or many, or a class for an expanded clone.

CDR3nt: TGTGCCAGCAGAGCAAGGGCGGGGGTTGAAGATACGCAGTATTTT
CDR3aa: CASRARAGVEDTQYF
d_gene: TRBD2
v_gene: TRBV2
j_gene: TRBJ2-3
abundance: -

CDR3nt: TGTGCCACCAGTGACCAGTGGCAAGAAAAACTGTTTTTT
CDR3aa: CATSDQWQEKLFF
d_gene: -
v_gene: TRBV24-1
j_gene: TRBJ1-4
abundance: -

CDR3nt: TGTGCCAGCAGTGCCTGGAGTCAGGGCCCTAGCAATCAGCCCCAGCATTTT
CDR3aa: CASSAWSQGPSNQPQHF
d_gene: -
v_gene: TRBV6-1
j_gene: TRBJ1-5
abundance: -

CDR3nt: TGTGCCAGCAGCCCCCTGGCAGGGCACACTGAAGCTTTCTTT
CDR3aa: CASSPLAGHTEAFF
d_gene: -
v_gene: TRBV3-1/TRBV3-2
j_gene: TRBJ1-1
abundance: -

CDR3nt: TGTGCCCTAAGCTCCGGGACAGTGGAATTTCAGCCCCAGCATTTT
CDR3aa: CALSSGTVEFQPQHF
d_gene: TRBD1
v_gene: TRBV5-3
j_gene: TRBJ1-5
abundance: -

CDR3nt: TGTGCCAGCAGCCCAGGAATCTCTGGAAACACCATATATTTT
CDR3aa: CASSPGISGNTIYF
d_gene: -
v_gene: TRBV3-1/TRBV3-2
j_gene: TRBJ1-3
abundance: -

CDR3nt: TGTGCCAGCAGCTCCTTTTCCGGGACAGGGTCCAACGAGCAGTACTTC
CDR3aa: CASSSFSGTGSNEQYF
d_gene: TRBD1
v_gene: TRBV5-4
j_gene: TRBJ2-7
abundance: -

CDR3nt: TGTGCCAGCAGCTTCCAGGGGGCCGGTGAAAAACTGTTTTTT
CDR3aa: CASSFQGAGEKLFF
d_gene: TRBD1
v_gene: TRBV7-2
j_gene: TRBJ1-4
abundance: -

CDR3nt: TGTGCCAGCAGCTTAGTAGCAGTGAACACTGAAGCTTTCTTT
CDR3aa: CASSLVAVNTEAFF
d_gene: -
v_gene: TRBV7-8
j_gene: TRBJ1-1
abundance: -

CDR3nt: TGTGCCATCAGTGAGTCGGGCAGGGAGGAGTCTGATGGCTACACCTTC
CDR3aa: CAISESGREESDGYTF
d_gene: -
v_gene: TRBV10-3
j_gene: TRBJ1-2
abundance: -

CDR3nt: TGTGCCAGCAGTTACCTAGGACAAGACATTCAGTACTTC
CDR3aa: CASSYLGQDIQYF
d_gene: -
v_gene: TRBV6-5
j_gene: TRBJ2-4
abundance: -

CDR3nt: TGCGCCAGCAGCTGGTCGGGTTCGTACCAAGAGACCCAGTACTTC
CDR3aa: CASSWSGSYQETQYF
d_gene: -
v_gene: TRBV5-1
j_gene: TRBJ2-5
abundance: -

CDR3nt: TGCGCCAGCAGCCCGGCAGGGGGAACCGGGGAGCTGTTTTTT
CDR3aa: CASSPAGGTGELFF
d_gene: TRBD1
v_gene: TRBV5-1
j_gene: TRBJ2-2
abundance: -

CDR3nt: TGTGCCAGCAGCCAAGACTTGGCTAGAGCCGAGCAGTACTTC
CDR3aa: CASSQDLARAEQYF
d_gene: -
v_gene: TRBV3-1/TRBV3-2
j_gene: TRBJ2-7
abundance: -

CDR3nt: TGTGCCAGCAGCGGGGGGATGTGGGGCTTTTATCAGCCCCAGCATTTT
CDR3aa: CASSGGMWGFYQPQHF
d_gene: -
v_gene: TRBV21-1
j_gene: TRBJ1-5
abundance: -

CDR3nt: TGTGCCAGCAGCCGTAGCTGGGGGGTTCGGGAGCAGTACTTC
CDR3aa: CASSRSWGVREQYF
d_gene: -
v_gene: TRBV7-9
j_gene: TRBJ2-7
abundance: once

CDR3nt: TGTGCCAGCAGCCACGGTAGGGAGGGTGAAAAACTGTTTTTT
CDR3aa: CASSHGREGEKLFF
d_gene: -
v_gene: TRBV3-1/TRBV3-2
j_gene: TRBJ1-4
abundance: -

CDR3nt: TGTGCCATCAGTTGGGACAGGGACACCGGGGAGCTGTTTTTT
CDR3aa: CAISWDRDTGELFF
d_gene: TRBD1
v_gene: TRBV10-3
j_gene: TRBJ2-2
abundance: -

CDR3nt: TGTGCCAGCAGCTTAGACAGGTTGGGGACTGAAGCTTTCTTT
CDR3aa: CASSLDRLGTEAFF
d_gene: -
v_gene: TRBV7-3
j_gene: TRBJ1-1
abundance: -

CDR3nt: TGTGCCAGCAGCCCTGGGTTAGCGAGCACAGATACGCAGTATTTT
CDR3aa: CASSPGLASTDTQYF
d_gene: -
v_gene: TRBV9
j_gene: TRBJ2-3
abundance: -

CDR3nt: TGTGCCAGCCTTGGAGGGGCTGGCACAGATACGCAGTATTTT
CDR3aa: CASLGGAGTDTQYF
d_gene: -
v_gene: TRBV27
j_gene: TRBJ2-3
abundance: -

CDR3nt: TGTGCCACGGGCGGACAGGGGAGGGTACTCTTC
CDR3aa: CATGGQGRVLF
d_gene: TRBD1
v_gene: TRBV10-3
j_gene: TRBJ2-7
abundance: -

CDR3nt: TGCGCCAGCAGCTCCTCCCTGGAGGAGAACACCGGGGAGCTGTTTTTT
CDR3aa: CASSSSLEENTGELFF
d_gene: -
v_gene: TRBV5-1
j_gene: TRBJ2-2
abundance: -

CDR3nt: TGTGCCTGGACCAAGGACTGGAAGGGACAGTGGAACACTGAAGCTTTCTTT
CDR3aa: CAWTKDWKGQWNTEAFF
d_gene: TRBD1
v_gene: TRBV30
j_gene: TRBJ1-1
abundance: few

CDR3nt: TGTGCCAGCAGTGACCAAAACACAGGGGGCCACGAGCAGTACTTC
CDR3aa: CASSDQNTGGHEQYF
d_gene: TRBD1
v_gene: TRBV2
j_gene: TRBJ2-7
abundance: -

CDR3nt: TGCGCCAGCAGCCGGGGGACAGGGGGCATCTACGAGCAGTACTTC
CDR3aa: CASSRGTGGIYEQYF
d_gene: TRBD1
v_gene: TRBV4-1
j_gene: TRBJ2-7
abundance: -

CDR3nt: TGTGCCAGTAGTGAGGCAGGGTACTCCTACGAGCAGTACTTC
CDR3aa: CASSEAGYSYEQYF
d_gene: -
v_gene: TRBV19
j_gene: TRBJ2-7
abundance: -

CDR3nt: TGCGCCAGCAGCAGACAACAGGGTCCCCATGAGCAGTTCTTC
CDR3aa: CASSRQQGPHEQFF
d_gene: -
v_gene: TRBV5-1
j_gene: TRBJ2-1
abundance: -

CDR3nt: TGTGCCAGCAGCTTAGTCGATGAAAAACTGTTTTTT
CDR3aa: CASSLVDEKLFF
d_gene: -
v_gene: TRBV7-9
j_gene: TRBJ1-4
abundance: -

CDR3nt: TGTGCCAGCAGCTACCGGGGCTCTGGAAACACCATATATTTT
CDR3aa: CASSYRGSGNTIYF
d_gene: -
v_gene: TRBV3-1/TRBV3-2
j_gene: TRBJ1-3
abundance: once

CDR3nt: TGTGCCAGCAGTTTCTGGCCAGGGAGGGAGCAGTACTTC
CDR3aa: CASSFWPGREQYF
d_gene: -
v_gene: TRBV12-3/TRBV12-4
j_gene: TRBJ2-7
abundance: -

CDR3nt: TGTGCCAGTAGTGCCGACGGAGACACTGAAGCTTTCTTT
CDR3aa: CASSADGDTEAFF
d_gene: -
v_gene: TRBV19
j_gene: TRBJ1-1
abundance: -

CDR3nt: TGTGCCAGCAGCTTAACGACAGGGGGTTGGCAGCCCCAGCATTTT
CDR3aa: CASSLTTGGWQPQHF
d_gene: TRBD1
v_gene: TRBV7-9
j_gene: TRBJ1-5
abundance: -

CDR3nt: TGTGCCAGCAGCTTGGGACTAGCGGGAGATACGCAGTATTTT
CDR3aa: CASSLGLAGDTQYF
d_gene: TRBD2
v_gene: TRBV7-3
j_gene: TRBJ2-3
abundance: -

CDR3nt: TGTGCCAGTAGTATTTCAGCGGTATTTGAGCAGTTCTTC
CDR3aa: CASSISAVFEQFF
d_gene: -
v_gene: TRBV19
j_gene: TRBJ2-1
abundance: -

CDR3nt: TGTGCCAGCTCACCCACACCGGGTGAAGATACGCAGTATTTT
CDR3aa: CASSPTPGEDTQYF
d_gene: -
v_gene: TRBV18
j_gene: TRBJ2-3
abundance: -

CDR3nt: TGTGCCAGCAGTCCCACTTTGAGCACAGATACGCAGTATTTT
CDR3aa: CASSPTLSTDTQYF
d_gene: -
v_gene: TRBV6-5
j_gene: TRBJ2-3
abundance: -

CDR3nt: TGCGCCAGCAGCCAACAGGGATATCAGCCCCAGCATTTT
CDR3aa: CASSQQGYQPQHF
d_gene: -
v_gene: TRBV4-1
j_gene: TRBJ1-5
abundance: -

CDR3nt: TGTGCCAGCAGTAGGGGGTTCTATGGCTACACCTTC
CDR3aa: CASSRGFYGYTF
d_gene: -
v_gene: TRBV12-3/TRBV12-4
j_gene: TRBJ1-2
abundance: -

CDR3nt: TGTGCCACCAGTGACCCGACAGAGAGTGGCAAAAACATTCAGTACTTC
CDR3aa: CATSDPTESGKNIQYF
d_gene: -
v_gene: TRBV24-1
j_gene: TRBJ2-4
abundance: -

CDR3nt: TGTGCCAGCAGCCCGAGACTAGCGGACCAAGAGACCCAGTACTTC
CDR3aa: CASSPRLADQETQYF
d_gene: TRBD2
v_gene: TRBV7-9
j_gene: TRBJ2-5
abundance: -

CDR3nt: TGTGCCTGGAAGGACCGGACAGGAGACTACGAGCAGTACTTC
CDR3aa: CAWKDRTGDYEQYF
d_gene: TRBD1
v_gene: TRBV30
j_gene: TRBJ2-7
abundance: -

CDR3nt: TGTGCCAGCAGTGAAACTCGACAGAATAATTCACCCCTCCACTTT
CDR3aa: CASSETRQNNSPLHF
d_gene: -
v_gene: TRBV6-1
j_gene: TRBJ1-6
abundance: -

CDR3nt: TGCGCCAGCAGCCAAGCACGGTACAATGAGCAGTTCTTC
CDR3aa: CASSQARYNEQFF
d_gene: -
v_gene: TRBV4-3
j_gene: TRBJ2-1
abundance: -

CDR3nt: TGTGCCAGCAGATTCTGGACGGGAAACACTGAAGCTTTCTTT
CDR3aa: CASRFWTGNTEAFF
d_gene: -
v_gene: TRBV6-5
j_gene: TRBJ1-1
abundance: -

CDR3nt: TGTGCCAGCAGCACAGAAGACACTGAAGCTTTCTTT
CDR3aa: CASSTEDTEAFF
d_gene: -
v_gene: TRBV9
j_gene: TRBJ1-1
abundance: -

CDR3nt: TGTGCCACCAGTGATAGGGTGGGACAGGGTTTGGGGGATGAGCAGTTCTTC
CDR3aa: CATSDRVGQGLGDEQFF
d_gene: TRBD1
v_gene: TRBV24-1
j_gene: TRBJ2-1
abundance: once

CDR3nt: TGTGCCAGCAAAGACAGGGCCGGGCTCTACGAGCAGTACTTC
CDR3aa: CASKDRAGLYEQYF
d_gene: TRBD1
v_gene: TRBV2
j_gene: TRBJ2-7
abundance: few

CDR3nt: TGTGCCAGCAGCCCGAGCGGGGGAAGCTCCTACAATGAGCAGTTCTTC
CDR3aa: CASSPSGGSSYNEQFF
d_gene: TRBD2
v_gene: TRBV7-8
j_gene: TRBJ2-1
abundance: -